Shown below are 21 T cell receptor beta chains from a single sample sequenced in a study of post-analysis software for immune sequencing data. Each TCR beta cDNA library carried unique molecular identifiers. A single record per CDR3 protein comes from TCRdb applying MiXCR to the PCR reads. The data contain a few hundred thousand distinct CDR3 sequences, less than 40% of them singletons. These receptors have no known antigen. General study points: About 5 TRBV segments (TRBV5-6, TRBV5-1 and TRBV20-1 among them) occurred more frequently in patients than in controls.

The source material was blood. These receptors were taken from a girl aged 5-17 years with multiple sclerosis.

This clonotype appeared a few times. CDR3 DNA: TGCAGCGTTGAAGAATTAGCGGGGGGCCTCGTTTTTGGGACCCAGTACTTC. Translation gives CSVEELAGGLVFGTQYF. This sequence joins TRBV29-1 and TRBJ2-5, with 10 bases lining up with TRBD2. There are 17 residues in the CDR3. Germline-derived CDR1 and CDR2 are SQVTM and ANQGSEA. J lost 7 bases, V lost 0 bases, and 14 bases had no gene match.

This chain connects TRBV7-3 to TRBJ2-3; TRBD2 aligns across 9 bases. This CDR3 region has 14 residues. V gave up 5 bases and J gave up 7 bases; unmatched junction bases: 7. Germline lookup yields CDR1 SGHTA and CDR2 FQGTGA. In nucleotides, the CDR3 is TGTGCCAGCAGCCACGGGACTAGCAGTTATACGCAGTATTTT. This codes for CASSHGTSSYTQYF.

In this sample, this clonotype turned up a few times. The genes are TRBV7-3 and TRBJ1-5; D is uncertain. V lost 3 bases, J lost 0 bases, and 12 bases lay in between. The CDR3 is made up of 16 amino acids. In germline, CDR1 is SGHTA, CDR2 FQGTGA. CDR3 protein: CASSLAGQYSNQPQHF. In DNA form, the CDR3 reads TGTGCCAGCAGCTTGGCCGGTCAGTATAGCAATCAGCCCCAGCATTTT.

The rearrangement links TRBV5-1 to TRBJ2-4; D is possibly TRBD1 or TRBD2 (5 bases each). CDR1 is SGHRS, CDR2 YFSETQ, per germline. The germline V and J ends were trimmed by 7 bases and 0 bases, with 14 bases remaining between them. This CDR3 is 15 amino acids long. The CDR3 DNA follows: TGCGCCAGCGGGGCCAGTGAGGGAGCCAAAAACATTCAGTACTTC. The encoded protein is CASGASEGAKNIQYF.

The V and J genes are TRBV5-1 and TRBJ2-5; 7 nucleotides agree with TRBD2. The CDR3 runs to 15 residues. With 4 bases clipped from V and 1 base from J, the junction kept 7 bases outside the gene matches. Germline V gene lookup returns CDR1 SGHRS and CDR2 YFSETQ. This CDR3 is CASSLSGTTQETQYF. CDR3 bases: TGCGCCAGCAGCCTGTCCGGGACTACCCAAGAGACCCAGTACTTC.

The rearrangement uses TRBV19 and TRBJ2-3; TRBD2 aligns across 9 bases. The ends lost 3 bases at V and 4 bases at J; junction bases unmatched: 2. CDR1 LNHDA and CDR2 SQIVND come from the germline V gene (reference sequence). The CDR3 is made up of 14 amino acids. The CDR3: CASSIGTSPDTQYF. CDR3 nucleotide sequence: TGTGCCAGTAGTATCGGGACTAGCCCAGATACGCAGTATTTT.

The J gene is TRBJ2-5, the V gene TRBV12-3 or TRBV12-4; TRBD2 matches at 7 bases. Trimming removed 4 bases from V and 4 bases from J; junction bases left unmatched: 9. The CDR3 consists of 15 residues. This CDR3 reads CASSWGGNRGETQYF. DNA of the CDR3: TGTGCCAGCAGTTGGGGGGGGAATCGGGGAGAGACCCAGTACTTC.

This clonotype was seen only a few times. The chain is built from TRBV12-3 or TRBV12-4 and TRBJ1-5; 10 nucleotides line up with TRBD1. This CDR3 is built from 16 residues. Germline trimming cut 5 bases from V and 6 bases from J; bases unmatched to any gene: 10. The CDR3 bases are TGTGCCAGCAGTGCGTCCCGGGACAGGGGAACTCAGCCCCAGCATTTT. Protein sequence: CASSASRDRGTQPQHF.

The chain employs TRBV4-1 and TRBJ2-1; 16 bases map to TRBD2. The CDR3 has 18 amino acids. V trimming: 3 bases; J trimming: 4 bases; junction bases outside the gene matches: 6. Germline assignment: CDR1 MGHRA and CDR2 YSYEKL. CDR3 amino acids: CASSQAGTSGGVYNEQFF. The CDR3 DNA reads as TGCGCCAGCAGCCAGGCTGGGACTAGCGGGGGGGTTTACAATGAGCAGTTCTTC.

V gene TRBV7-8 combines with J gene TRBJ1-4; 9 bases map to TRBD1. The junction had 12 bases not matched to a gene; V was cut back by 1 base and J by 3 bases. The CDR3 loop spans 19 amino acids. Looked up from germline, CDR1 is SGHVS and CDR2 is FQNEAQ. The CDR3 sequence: CASSLGAGTGFSPNEKLFF. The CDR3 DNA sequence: TGTGCCAGCAGCTTAGGAGCTGGGACAGGGTTTTCTCCTAATGAAAAACTGTTTTTT.

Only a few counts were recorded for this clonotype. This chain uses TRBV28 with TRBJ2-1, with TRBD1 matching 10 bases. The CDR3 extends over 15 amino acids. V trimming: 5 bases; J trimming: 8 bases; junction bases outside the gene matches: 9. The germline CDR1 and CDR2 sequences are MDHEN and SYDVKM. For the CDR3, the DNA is TGTGCCAGCAGTATAAGACAGGGGGCAAGCGATGAGCAGTTCTTC. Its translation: CASSIRQGASDEQFF.

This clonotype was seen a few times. The CDR3 DNA sequence: TGTGCCAGCAGTTCCCGAGGGCAGTATAGCAATCAGCCCCAGCATTTT. Protein: CASSSRGQYSNQPQHF. This chain connects TRBV12-3 or TRBV12-4 to TRBJ1-5; no clear D gene. Trimming cost V 4 bases and J 0 bases, with 13 bases left between them. This CDR3 is 16 amino acids long.

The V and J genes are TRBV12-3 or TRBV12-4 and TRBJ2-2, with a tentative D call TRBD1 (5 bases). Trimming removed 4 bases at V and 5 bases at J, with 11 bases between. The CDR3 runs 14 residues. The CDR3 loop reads CASSYRPRTGELFF. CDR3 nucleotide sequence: TGTGCCAGCAGTTACAGGCCTAGAACCGGGGAGCTGTTTTTT.

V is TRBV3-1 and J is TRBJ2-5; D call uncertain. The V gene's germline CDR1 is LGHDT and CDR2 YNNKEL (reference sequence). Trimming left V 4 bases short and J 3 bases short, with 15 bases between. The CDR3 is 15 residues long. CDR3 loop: CASSPGKTREETQYF. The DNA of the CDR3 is TGTGCCAGCAGCCCCGGAAAGACCCGGGAAGAGACCCAGTACTTC.

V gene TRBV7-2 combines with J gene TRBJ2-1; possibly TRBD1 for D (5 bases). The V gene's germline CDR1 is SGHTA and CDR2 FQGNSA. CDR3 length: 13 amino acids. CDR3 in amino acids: CADSRSSYNEQFF. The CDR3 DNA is TGTGCTGACAGCCGTTCCTCCTACAATGAGCAGTTCTTC.

The CDR3: CASSLSTVTEAFF. DNA of the CDR3: TGTGCCAGCAGCTTAAGTACGGTCACTGAAGCTTTCTTT. J is TRBJ1-1 and V is TRBV7-9; D is uncertain. With 2 bases removed from V and 4 bases from J, the gap between germline ends came to 8 bases. Germline CDR1 reads SEHNR; CDR2 reads FQNEAQ (reference sequence). The CDR3 is made up of 13 amino acids.

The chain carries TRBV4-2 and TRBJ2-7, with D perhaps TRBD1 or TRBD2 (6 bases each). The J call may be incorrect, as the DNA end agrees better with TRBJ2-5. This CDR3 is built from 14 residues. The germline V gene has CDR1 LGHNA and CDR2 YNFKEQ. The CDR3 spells CASSQGRGRETQYF. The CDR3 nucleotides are TGTGCCAGCAGCCAAGGTCGGGGGCGGGAGACCCAGTACTTC.

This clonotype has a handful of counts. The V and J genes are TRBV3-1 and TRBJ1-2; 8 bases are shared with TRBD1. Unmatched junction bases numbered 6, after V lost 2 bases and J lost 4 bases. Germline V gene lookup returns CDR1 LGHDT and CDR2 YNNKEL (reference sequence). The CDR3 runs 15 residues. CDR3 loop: CASSQRQGHSYGYTF. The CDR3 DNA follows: TGTGCCAGCAGCCAACGACAGGGGCATAGCTATGGCTACACCTTC.

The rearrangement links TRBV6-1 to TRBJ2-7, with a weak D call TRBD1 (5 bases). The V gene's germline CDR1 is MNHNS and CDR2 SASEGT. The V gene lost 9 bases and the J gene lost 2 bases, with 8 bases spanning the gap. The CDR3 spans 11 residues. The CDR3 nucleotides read TGTGCCAGTATGGGGCCCTACGAGCAGTACTTC. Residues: CASMGPYEQYF.

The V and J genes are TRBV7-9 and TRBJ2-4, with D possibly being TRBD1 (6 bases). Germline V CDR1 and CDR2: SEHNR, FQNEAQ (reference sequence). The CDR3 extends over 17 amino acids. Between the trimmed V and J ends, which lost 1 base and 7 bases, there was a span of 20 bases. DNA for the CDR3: TGTGCCAGCAGCTTAGTAGGAAAAGGACAGAGAAAGAACATTCAGTACTTC. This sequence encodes CASSLVGKGQRKNIQYF.

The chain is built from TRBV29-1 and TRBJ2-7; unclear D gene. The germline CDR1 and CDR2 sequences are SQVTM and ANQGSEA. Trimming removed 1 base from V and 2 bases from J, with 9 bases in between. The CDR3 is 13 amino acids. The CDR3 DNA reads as TGCAGCGTTGAAGGTCACTCCACCTACGAGCAGTACTTC. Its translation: CSVEGHSTYEQYF.